One TCR beta chain is described in this entry. Its recognized antigen is unknown. Per-base qualities were not stored, and no clone one base away is much larger. In the prospective study, participants were roughly 18 to 100 years old, resided in 24 geographic areas of the United States, and were enrolled through a virtual design. In the prospective study, cohorts were assigned on the basis of participant-reported clinical history obtained from a screening survey and a study questionnaire. In the prospective study, whole blood, serum and a nasopharyngeal or oropharyngeal swab were collected from each participant by mobile phlebotomists. Over an approximately 2-month period, participants in the prospective study had the option of providing additional blood draws and questionnaires. Prospective study blood samples were shipped either frozen or at room temperature before DNA extraction. Trimming removed 3 bases from V and 5 bases from J; the gene matches leave 6 bases unexplained. The cysteine opens and the phenylalanine closes a CDR3 of 16 amino acids. The read is trimmed to its CDR3 DNA, 48 bases read in frame from base 1. From a lookup of the germline V gene, CDR1 and CDR2 are KGHDR and SFDVKD.

This specimen belongs to a study of blood T cell repertoires in COVID-19 (dated by TCRdb to 2019 to 2021). About the investigation overall: The collaborator samples originated in the United States, Italy and Spain and spanned the acute and convalescent phases of COVID-19. The material from the prospective study consisted of cDNA or gDNA derived from T cells, B-cell-depleted T cells, or PBMCs. Subjects who had been exposed to COVID-19, were actively infected with it, or had recovered from it provided the deeply sampled blood TCRbeta repertoires that made up the dataset. A freely available public database, intended as a resource for researchers studying the immune response to SARS-CoV-2, is where the repertoires were released. Samples were obtained from the ongoing ImmuneRACE study (first 160 participants) and from 950 to 1,500 subjects provided by 6 global collaborators. A de-identified subject ID, COVID-19 status, age in years and sex were almost always included in the sample metadata. Where HLA class I and class II types were available, the types were taken from metadata supplied by the sample provider, not from assay-based typing.

TCRbeta CDR3 regions were amplified from genomic DNA using the immunoSEQ Assay, a bias-controlled multiplex PCR. The authors processed their data as follows. Within the assay, amplification of reference gene primers was used to estimate how many nucleated cells each sample contained. Sequence reads were collapsed and filtered to measure the absolute abundance of every unique TCRbeta CDR3 rearrangement. For each sample, productive Simpson clonality was calculated as the square root of Simpson's diversity index over productive rearrangements. Drawn from immuneACCESS, this table holds only the in-frame rearrangements with V and J called that TCRdb kept. Clones are partly lost; checked studies trace under half to an unresolved V gene and leave the rest unexplained. The V and J calls and clone size are taken from that table; D and trimming were inferred from the DNA. For this sample the table gives approximately 260,000 clones, of which about 91% were detected only once. The ten most abundant clones make up around 1.3% of the sample.

Findings and caveats that apply to the study as a whole: The amount of clinical and demographic metadata varied by source and participant and was provided uncurated.

This TCR derives from a woman aged 40 to 50 with acute COVID-19. The chain is assembled from TRBV24-1 and TRBJ2-5, with 12 bases aligning to TRBD2. The sample was PBMCs or T cells enriched from blood (not recorded which). This receptor has the CDR3 CATSDPSGRADETQYF. The sequenced DNA is TGTGCCACCAGTGATCCTAGCGGGAGGGCCGACGAGACCCAGTACTTC.